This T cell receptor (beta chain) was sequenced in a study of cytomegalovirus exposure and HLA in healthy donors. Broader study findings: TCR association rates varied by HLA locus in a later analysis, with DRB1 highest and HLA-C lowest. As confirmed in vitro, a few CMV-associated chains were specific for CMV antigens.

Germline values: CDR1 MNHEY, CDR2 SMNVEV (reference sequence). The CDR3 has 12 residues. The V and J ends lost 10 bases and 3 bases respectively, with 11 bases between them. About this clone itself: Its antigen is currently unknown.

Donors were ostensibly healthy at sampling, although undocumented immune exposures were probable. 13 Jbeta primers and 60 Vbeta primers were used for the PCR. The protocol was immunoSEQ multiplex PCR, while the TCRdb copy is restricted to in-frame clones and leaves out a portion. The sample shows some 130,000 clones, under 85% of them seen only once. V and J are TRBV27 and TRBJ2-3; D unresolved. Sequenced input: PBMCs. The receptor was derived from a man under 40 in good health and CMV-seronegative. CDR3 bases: TGTGCCACCCTGAGCCGTACAGATACGCAGTATTTT. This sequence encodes CATLSRTDTQYF.